This T cell receptor beta chain was obtained from a study of blood T cell repertoires in COVID-19. The overall study: Acute and convalescent COVID-19 samples came from the United States, Italy and Spain.

This CDR3 contains 17 residues. The germline gives CDR1 SQVTM, CDR2 ANQGSEA. V shed 0 bases, J shed 3 bases, and the junction held 10 bases outside the gene matches. Clones were read by immunoSEQ multiplex PCR, and TCRdb kept only the in-frame ones, dropping some. Among 100,000 or so clones, nearly 95% were seen once, and the ten largest hold about 4.7%. The sample was peripheral blood. The J gene is TRBJ2-5, the V gene TRBV29-1; 10 nucleotides match TRBD2. The sequence was collected from a human donor with active COVID-19. The donor label of this sample is uncertain. The CDR3: CSVEDQRMGLAKETQYF. CDR3 nucleotide sequence: TGCAGCGTTGAAGATCAACGGATGGGACTAGCGAAAGAGACCCAGTACTTC. The full variable domain, completed using reference TRBV29-1 and TRBJ2-5, is SAVISQKPSRDICQRGTSLTIQCQVDSQVTMMFWYRQQPGQSLTLIATANQGSEATYESGFVIDKFPISRPNLTFSTLTVSNMSPEDSSIYLCSVEDQRMGLAKETQYFGPGTRLLVL.